These T cell receptor beta chains were read from a single sample in a study of T cell repertoires in cytomegalovirus infection. These TCRs' antigens remain unknown. TCRdb re-called the reads through MiXCR, storing one row per CDR3 protein. In the table there are roughly 350,000 distinct CDR3 sequences, nearly 35% of which are singletons. Sequenced here: cultured PBMCs, sampled from culture after CMV antigen stimulation. The receptors shown here come from a human donor in good health (CMV status not recorded). Some clones in this sample may be carry-over from other donors' samples. The CDR3 runs from the conserved cysteine through the conserved F or W. D genes are given only for firm matches. The size of a clone is reported for some rows only, either as once, few or many, or as a class for expanded clones.

J,size,D,V,CDR3,DNA
TRBJ2-2,.,TRBD2,TRBV13,CASSLAAGTGGTGELFF,TGTGCCAGCAGCTTAGCAGCGGGGACTGGCGGCACCGGGGAGCTGTTTTTT
TRBJ2-3,.,TRBD1,TRBV5-1,CASSLSRLGRGRVTDTQYF,TGCGCCAGCAGCTTGTCTCGGCTCGGCAGGGGGCGAGTGACAGATACGCAGTATTTT
TRBJ2-5,.,.,TRBV7-2,CASSDRSEETQYF,TGTGCCAGCAGCGACCGCTCCGAAGAGACCCAGTACTTC
TRBJ2-1,few,TRBD2,TRBV19,CASSIDRTSGGSYNEQFF,TGTGCCAGTAGTATAGATCGGACTAGCGGGGGCTCCTACAATGAGCAGTTCTTC
TRBJ2-5,few,TRBD2,TRBV12-5,CASGLYGTSGTQETQYF,TGTGCTAGTGGTCTATACGGGACTAGCGGAACCCAAGAGACCCAGTACTTC
TRBJ1-3,few,.,TRBV28,CASSLLLGNTIYF,TGTGCCAGCAGTTTACTACTAGGAAACACCATATATTTT
TRBJ2-7,.,.,TRBV19,CPSSFDGLYEQYF,TGTCCCAGTTCCTTCGACGGACTCTACGAGCAGTACTTC
TRBJ2-1,few,.,TRBV6-7,CASSARGYYNEQFF,TGTGCCAGCAGTGCTAGGGGGTACTACAATGAGCAGTTCTTC
TRBJ2-2,.,.,TRBV28,CASSPHGGTGELFF,TGTGCCAGCAGTCCCCATGGGGGTACCGGGGAGCTGTTTTTT
TRBJ1-6,.,.,TRBV12-3/TRBV12-4,CASSSDGINNSPLHF,TGTGCCAGCAGTTCCGACGGAATTAATAATTCACCCCTCCACTTT
TRBJ1-3,many,.,TRBV7-2,CASSLSPGLSGNTIYF,TGTGCCAGCAGCTTATCTCCTGGCCTCTCTGGAAACACCATATATTTT
TRBJ2-5,few,TRBD2,TRBV15,CATSRDSSGGETQYF,TGTGCCACCAGCAGAGATTCGTCGGGGGGGGAGACCCAGTACTTC
TRBJ2-7,.,TRBD2,TRBV19,CASSIASGSPPEQYF,TGTGCCAGTAGCATTGCTAGCGGGAGTCCCCCAGAGCAGTACTTC
TRBJ2-7,.,.,TRBV7-3,CASSFIEHYEQYF,TGTGCCAGCAGCTTCATAGAGCACTACGAGCAGTACTTC
TRBJ1-1,.,.,TRBV12-3/TRBV12-4,CASSYRAVVGHEAFF,TGTGCCAGCAGTTACAGGGCAGTTGTAGGGCATGAAGCTTTCTTT
TRBJ1-2,.,TRBD1,TRBV6-1,CASSLTRTGGGSNYGYTF,TGTGCCAGCAGCCTCACCCGGACAGGGGGGGGCTCTAACTATGGCTACACCTTC
TRBJ2-5,.,TRBD2,TRBV6-5,CASSLGTSGRETQYF,TGTGCCAGCAGTTTGGGGACTAGCGGGAGAGAGACCCAGTACTTC
TRBJ1-1,many,.,TRBV7-2,CASSVEMNTEAFF,TGTGCCAGCAGCGTGGAGATGAACACTGAAGCTTTCTTT
TRBJ2-6,many,.,TRBV6-1,CASSEGDGSGANVLTF,TGTGCCAGCAGTGAAGGAGATGGGTCCGGGGCCAACGTCCTGACTTTC
TRBJ2-1,.,TRBD2,TRBV4-1,CASSQTSGISNEQFF,TGCGCCAGCAGCCAGACTAGCGGGATAAGTAATGAGCAGTTCTTC
TRBJ2-7,.,.,TRBV10-3,CAISESAGDGEQYF,TGTGCCATCAGTGAGTCGGCAGGGGACGGCGAGCAGTACTTC
TRBJ1-1,.,.,TRBV7-8,CASSLAVAKWAFF,TGTGCCAGCAGCTTAGCGGTGGCAAAGTGGGCTTTCTTT
TRBJ2-2,many,.,TRBV4-3,CASSQVDRVVGELFF,TGCGCCAGCAGCCAGGTCGACAGAGTGGTCGGGGAGCTGTTTTTT
TRBJ2-1,.,TRBD2,TRBV12-3/TRBV12-4,CASRLRLAGNNEQFF,TGTGCCAGCAGACTCCGACTAGCGGGGAACAATGAGCAGTTCTTC
TRBJ2-2,.,.,TRBV30,CAWKGDGTGELFF,TGTGCCTGGAAGGGGGATGGCACCGGGGAGCTGTTTTTT
TRBJ1-1,.,.,TRBV27,CASQTGRAGTEAFF,TGTGCCAGCCAAACCGGACGGGCAGGTACTGAAGCTTTCTTT
TRBJ1-2,.,.,TRBV4-1,CASSQEVSAALGGGYTF,TGCGCCAGCAGCCAAGAAGTGTCCGCGGCCTTAGGTGGGGGCTACACCTTC
TRBJ2-7,few,.,TRBV2,CASSTQTDLGQYF,TGTGCCAGCAGTACCCAGACAGATCTCGGGCAGTACTTC
TRBJ2-1,.,.,TRBV4-2,CASSPDDQTTIPNEQFF,TGTGCCAGCAGCCCTGACGACCAGACTACGATCCCGAATGAGCAGTTCTTC
TRBJ1-3,.,.,TRBV6-5,CASSYDRLGAGNTIYF,TGTGCCAGCAGTTACGACAGGTTGGGGGCAGGAAACACCATATATTTT
TRBJ1-2,many,TRBD1,TRBV7-2,CASSAGQGAQDYGYTF,TGTGCCAGCAGCGCTGGACAGGGGGCGCAGGACTATGGCTACACCTTC
TRBJ1-1,few,.,TRBV11-1,CASSGGDKNTEAFF,TGTGCCAGCAGCGGCGGGGACAAGAACACTGAAGCTTTCTTT
TRBJ1-1,.,TRBD1,TRBV6-2/TRBV6-3,CASSVTGGLSTEAFF,TGTGCCAGCAGTGTAACAGGGGGCCTATCCACTGAAGCTTTCTTT
TRBJ2-1,.,.,TRBV7-2,CASSLESADEQFF,TGTGCCAGCAGCTTAGAGTCCGCCGATGAGCAGTTCTTC
TRBJ2-1,.,TRBD2,TRBV19,CASRAGEGRNEQFF,TGTGCCAGTAGAGCGGGAGAGGGAAGGAATGAGCAGTTCTTC
TRBJ1-6,few,.,TRBV27,CASSRWDNSPLHF,TGTGCCAGCAGTCGGTGGGATAATTCACCCCTCCACTTT
TRBJ2-3,.,TRBD2,TRBV7-9,CASSLGSGSGTDTQYF,TGTGCCAGCAGCTTGGGAAGCGGGAGCGGCACAGATACGCAGTATTTT
TRBJ2-1,.,TRBD1,TRBV7-6,CASSLEGQGQNEQFF,TGTGCCAGCAGCTTAGAGGGACAGGGCCAGAATGAGCAGTTCTTC
TRBJ2-1,.,TRBD1,TRBV12-3/TRBV12-4,CASSGFSGQGYNEQFF,TGTGCCAGCAGTGGATTCTCGGGACAGGGTTACAATGAGCAGTTCTTC
TRBJ1-5,few,TRBD1,TRBV6-6,CASSYGTGDQPQHF,TGTGCCAGCAGTTACGGCACAGGGGATCAGCCCCAGCATTTT
TRBJ1-1,.,.,TRBV5-1,CASSSDGQNTEAFF,TGCGCCAGCAGCTCGGACGGACAGAACACTGAAGCTTTCTTT
TRBJ1-5,.,.,TRBV12-3/TRBV12-4,CASSREVSQPQHF,TGTGCCAGCAGCCGGGAGGTTAGTCAGCCCCAGCATTTT
TRBJ2-7,.,TRBD2,TRBV28,CASEPVAGGSYEQYF,TGTGCCAGCGAACCTGTGGCGGGAGGTTCCTACGAGCAGTACTTC
TRBJ1-2,.,.,TRBV2,CASGRLQNYGYTF,TGTGCCAGCGGGCGATTACAGAACTATGGCTACACCTTC
TRBJ2-3,.,.,TRBV6-8,CASSAGTSTTDTQYF,TGTGCCAGCAGTGCCGGGACTTCTACCACAGATACGCAGTATTTT
TRBJ2-1,many,.,TRBV7-2,CASSLEADGNEQFF,TGTGCCAGCAGCTTAGAGGCGGACGGCAATGAGCAGTTCTTC
TRBJ2-2,.,TRBD1,TRBV6-2/TRBV6-3,CASSTRTGRFTGELFF,TGTGCCAGCTCAACTCGGACAGGAAGATTTACCGGGGAGCTGTTTTTT